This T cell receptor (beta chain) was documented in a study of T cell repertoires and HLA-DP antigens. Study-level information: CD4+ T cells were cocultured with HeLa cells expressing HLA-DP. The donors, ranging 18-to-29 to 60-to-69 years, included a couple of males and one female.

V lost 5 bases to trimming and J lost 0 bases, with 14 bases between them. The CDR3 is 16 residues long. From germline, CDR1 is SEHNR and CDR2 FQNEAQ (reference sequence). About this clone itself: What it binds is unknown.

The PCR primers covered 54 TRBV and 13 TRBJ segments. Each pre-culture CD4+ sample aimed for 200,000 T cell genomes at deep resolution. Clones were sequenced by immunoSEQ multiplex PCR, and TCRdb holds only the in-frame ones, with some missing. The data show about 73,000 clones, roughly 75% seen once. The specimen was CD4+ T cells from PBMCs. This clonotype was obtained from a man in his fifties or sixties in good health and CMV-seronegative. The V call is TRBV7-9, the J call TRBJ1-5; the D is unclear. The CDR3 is CASSPDAWNSNQPQHF. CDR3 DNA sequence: TGTGCCAGCAGCCCAGACGCGTGGAATAGCAATCAGCCCCAGCATTTT.